This TCR beta chain was documented in a study of cytomegalovirus exposure and HLA in healthy donors. With 4 bases removed from V and 5 bases from J, the gap between germline ends came to 13 bases. CDR1 is SNHLY, CDR2 FYNNEI, per germline. The CDR3 length is 14 residues. Only in-frame clones appear in the TCRdb table, and some are missing; sequencing was by immunoSEQ multiplex PCR. The sample lists 220,000 or so clones, approximately 83% occurring once. The TCR comes from a woman younger than 45 in good health and CMV-seropositive. J is TRBJ2-3 and V is TRBV2; D might be TRBD2 (5 bases). Material: PBMCs. The DNA for the CDR3 is TGTGCCAGCAGTGGTTTACTCGGGGTAGATACGCAGTATTTT. This codes for CASSGLLGVDTQYF.